One and the same sample provided the 28 T cell receptor beta chains below, sequenced in a study of blood T cell repertoires in COVID-19. Sequencing used immunoSEQ multiplex PCR; TCRdb keeps in-frame clones, though not all of them. The table shows over 250,000 clones, with around 90% occurring only once. Sequenced sample: PBMCs or T cells enriched from blood (not recorded which). The receptor source for this set is a man in his sixties who had recovered from COVID-19.

The gene calls are TRBV9 and TRBJ1-4; 9 nucleotides align to TRBD1. CDR3 length: 14 amino acids. The germline CDR1 and CDR2 sequences are SGDLS and YYNGEE. The ends lost 7 bases at V and 5 bases at J; junction bases unmatched: 6. As DNA, the CDR3 is TGTGCCAGCTCCGTCGGACAGGGGAATGAAAAACTGTTTTTT. This encodes CASSVGQGNEKLFF.

This rearrangement joins TRBV6-2 or TRBV6-3 to TRBJ2-2; TRBD2 aligns across 7 bases. The CDR3 extends over 15 amino acids. The germline CDR1 and CDR2 sequences are MNHEY and SVGEGT. Trimming took 2 bases from V and 4 from J; bases not matched to a gene: 4. In nucleotides, the CDR3 is TGTGCCAGCAGTTACGGGCGGGGGATCACCGGGGAGCTGTTTTTT. Amino acid sequence: CASSYGRGITGELFF.

This chain links TRBV3-1 (or the pseudogene TRBV3-2) with TRBJ1-2; 9 nucleotides align to TRBD1. This CDR3 is built from 14 residues. Trimming removed 4 bases from V and 6 bases from J; junction bases left unmatched: 6. Germline assignment: CDR1 LGHDT and CDR2 YNNKEL (reference sequence). CDR3 bases: TGTGCCAGCAGCCCGCGGGACAGGGACAATGGCTACACCTTC. Its protein product is CASSPRDRDNGYTF.

The rearrangement uses TRBV7-9 and TRBJ1-6, with D perhaps matching TRBD1 (5 bases). This CDR3 is 16 amino acids long. Trimming cost V 0 bases and J 6 bases, with 12 bases left between them. Germline loops: CDR1 SEHNR, CDR2 FQNEAQ (reference sequence). CDR3 in DNA: TGTGCCAGCAGCTTAGCGGGGCAGGGCAGTAATTCACCCCTCCACTTT. The encoded protein is CASSLAGQGSNSPLHF. Full variable domain (rest looked up from reference TRBV7-9 and TRBJ1-6): DTGVSQNPRHKITKRGQNVTFRCDPISEHNRLYWYRQTLGQGPEFLTYFQNEAQLEKSRLLSDRFSAERPKGSFSTLEIQRTEQGDSAMYLCASSLAGQGSNSPLHFGNGTRLTVT.

This rearrangement joins TRBV24-1 to TRBJ2-7, with TRBD1 identical over 9 bases. V lost 5 bases, J lost 4 bases, and 14 bases stayed unmatched. This CDR3 is built from 17 residues. Germline lookup yields CDR1 KGHDR and CDR2 SFDVKD. For the CDR3, the DNA is TGTGCCACCAGTGCCTCTTGGGACAGGGAAGGGGGTTACGAGCAGTACTTC. It yields the protein CATSASWDREGGYEQYF.

Concerning this clone: The same CDR3 arises from other DNA sequences in this sample as well. The chain joins TRBV29-1 to TRBJ1-2; 8 nucleotides agree with TRBD1. Per germline, CDR1 SQVTM and CDR2 ANQGSEA. This CDR3 region has 12 residues. With V trimmed by 4 bases and J by 2 bases, 0 bases remained unmatched. CDR3: CSVGDRNYGYTF. The CDR3 bases are TGCAGCGTTGGGGACAGGAACTATGGCTACACCTTC.

The V call is TRBV11-3, the J call TRBJ2-3; D might be TRBD1 (5 bases). The V gene's germline CDR1 is SGHNT and CDR2 YENEEA. V was clipped by 5 bases and J by 1 base, with 13 bases between them. The CDR3 covers 15 residues. This chain's CDR3 is CASSLHTGGTDTQYF. CDR3 coding DNA: TGTGCCAGCAGCCTTCATACAGGTGGCACAGATACGCAGTATTTT. Full variable domain (remainder filled in from reference TRBV11-3 and TRBJ2-3): EAGVVQSPRYKIIEKKQPVAFWCNPISGHNTLYWYLQNLGQGPELLIRYENEEAVDDSQLPKDRFSAERLKGVDSTLKIQPAELGDSAVYLCASSLHTGGTDTQYFGPGTRLTVL.

This chain uses TRBV2 with TRBJ1-5; D not certain. There are 13 residues in the CDR3. V gave up 4 bases and J gave up 7 bases, with 11 bases separating them. Germline CDR1 and CDR2: SNHLY and FYNNEI. The CDR3 sequence: CASSARVEQPQHF. CDR3 nucleotide sequence: TGTGCCAGCAGTGCCCGGGTCGAGCAGCCCCAGCATTTT.

V gene TRBV7-2 combines with J gene TRBJ1-2; 8 bases are a match to TRBD1. V lost 5 bases and J lost 8; bases outside the gene matches: 10. The CDR3 sequence is 14 residues long. The V gene's germline CDR1 is SGHTA and CDR2 FQGNSA. In DNA form, the CDR3 reads TGTGCCAGCAGCCCTGGTGCCAGGGGGCGGGGCTACACCTTC. It encodes CASSPGARGRGYTF.

The chain recombines TRBV9 with TRBJ2-1, with 9 positions matching TRBD1. The CDR3 spans 15 residues. J lost 7 bases, V lost 0 bases, and 5 bases had no gene match. CDR1 SGDLS and CDR2 YYNGEE come from the germline V gene. The CDR3 DNA is TGTGCCAGCAGCGTAGAGGGACAGGGTCCAAATGAGCAGTTCTTC. Protein: CASSVEGQGPNEQFF.

The chain carries TRBV11-2 and TRBJ1-2, with D tentatively TRBD1 (6 bases). V was cut by 1 base and J by 10 bases, with 13 bases left in between. The CDR3 loop spans 13 amino acids. The germline gives CDR1 SGHAT, CDR2 FQNNGV. The CDR3: CASSLAGDRDYTF. The CDR3 nucleotides are TGTGCCAGCAGCTTAGCAGGGGATAGGGACTACACCTTC.

J is TRBJ2-3 and V is TRBV2; a possible D gene is TRBD1 (5 bases). This CDR3 spans 16 amino acids. Germline CDR1 and CDR2: SNHLY and FYNNEI. The V gene lost 8 bases and the J gene lost 2 bases, with 20 bases spanning the gap. CDR3 nucleotides: TGTGCCAGCGCTACAAGACCTGACAGAGACACAGATACGCAGTATTTT. The encoded protein is CASATRPDRDTDTQYF.

V and J are TRBV19 and TRBJ1-2; 8 bases align to TRBD1. Trimming at V came to 10 bases and at J to 4 bases, leaving 8 bases not matched to a gene. Germline assignment: CDR1 LNHDA and CDR2 SQIVND (reference sequence). The CDR3 spans 13 residues. The chain's CDR3 is CATAHQGAYGYTF. Written as DNA, the CDR3 is TGTGCCACCGCCCATCAGGGGGCCTATGGCTACACCTTC.

This clone was counted a single time. The V gene is TRBV19, the J gene TRBJ1-2, with D perhaps matching TRBD1 (5 bases). The CDR3 covers 14 residues. In germline, CDR1 is LNHDA, CDR2 SQIVND (reference sequence). Trimming removed 6 bases from V and 5 bases from J, with 16 bases in between. The CDR3 DNA reads as TGTGCCAGTAGGGAGGGGACGGTTCTTTATGGCTACACCTTC. Translating it yields CASREGTVLYGYTF.

The chain combines TRBV28 with TRBJ1-5, with a weak D call TRBD1 (6 bases). The CDR3 contains 17 residues. Trimming removed 5 bases from V and 0 bases from J, with 17 bases in between. CDR1 and CDR2 from the germline V gene are MDHEN and SYDVKM. The CDR3 DNA sequence: TGTGCCAGCAGTGCCACCGGGACATATAATAGCAATCAGCCCCAGCATTTT. It encodes CASSATGTYNSNQPQHF.

The chain has TRBV12-3 or TRBV12-4 and TRBJ1-2; no reliable D call. V gave up 3 bases and J gave up 5 bases, with 4 bases separating them. This CDR3 is 11 amino acids long. The CDR3 nucleotides read TGTGCCAGCAGTTTTTCTTATGGCTACACCTTC. This codes for CASSFSYGYTF.

V usage is TRBV5-4 and J usage is TRBJ1-3; no clear D. The V gene's germline CDR1 is SGHNT and CDR2 YYREEE (reference sequence). CDR3 size: 14 residues. Between the trimmed V and J ends, which lost 2 bases and 3 bases, there was a span of 9 bases. The CDR3 here is CASSFKEIGNTIYF. CDR3 DNA sequence: TGTGCCAGCAGCTTTAAGGAGATTGGAAACACCATATATTTT.

The J gene is TRBJ2-7, the V gene TRBV7-6; D possibly corresponds to TRBD1 (6 bases). Looked up from germline, CDR1 is SGHVS and CDR2 is FNYEAQ. The CDR3 has 15 residues. V shed 5 bases and J shed 1 base, with 15 bases lying between them. In DNA, the CDR3 is TGTGCCAGCAGCCCGGAGGTGGGGGCGTCCTACGAGCAGTACTTC. Encoded protein: CASSPEVGASYEQYF.

The chain carries TRBV7-9 and TRBJ2-1; 9 bases line up with TRBD1. The CDR3 has 15 residues. The germline V gene has CDR1 SEHNR and CDR2 FQNEAQ (reference sequence). V was pared by 7 bases and J by 5 bases, with 9 bases of the junction left unmatched. In nucleotides, the CDR3 is TGTGCCAGCAATTGGTTGGACAGGGGTGACAATGAGCAGTTCTTC. Its translation: CASNWLDRGDNEQFF.

The gene calls are TRBV3-1 (or the pseudogene TRBV3-2) and TRBJ1-1, with D unresolved. Germline V lookup: CDR1 LGHDT, CDR2 YNNKEL (reference sequence). V dropped 6 bases and J dropped 1 base, with 12 bases sitting between them. This CDR3 spans 14 amino acids. The CDR3 nucleotides are TGTGCCAGCAGTTCACCGACGGGGAACACTGAAGCTTTCTTT. Protein product: CASSSPTGNTEAFF.

V usage is TRBV7-3 and J usage is TRBJ2-3; 7 positions agree with TRBD2. Germline V lookup: CDR1 SGHTA, CDR2 FQGTGA. The J segment lost 5 bases and the V segment lost 2 bases, leaving 1 base of the junction unmatched. The CDR3 is 13 residues long. The DNA of the CDR3 is TGTGCCAGCAGCTTAGTAGCGGGAGATACGCAGTATTTT. Its protein product is CASSLVAGDTQYF. Together with reference TRBV7-3 and TRBJ2-3, the CDR3 gives the full variable domain: GAGVSQTPSNKVTEKGKYVELRCDPISGHTALYWYRQSLGQGPEFLIYFQGTGAADDSGLPNDRFFAVRPEGSVSTLKIQRTERGDSAVYLCASSLVAGDTQYFGPGTRLTVL.

The chain recombines TRBV6-5 with TRBJ1-4; a possible D gene is TRBD1 (6 bases). Trimming took off 10 bases at V and 4 bases at J, with 13 bases between the two ends. The CDR3 loop spans 13 amino acids. The V gene's germline CDR1 is MNHEY and CDR2 SVGAGI. The CDR3 nucleotides read TGTGCCACTGGACAGTACCTTAATGAAAAACTGTTTTTT. As protein: CATGQYLNEKLFF.

The V and J genes are TRBV10-3 and TRBJ2-5; the match to TRBD1 covers 11 bases. J gave up 3 bases and V 8 bases, and 5 bases lay outside the gene matches. Germline V CDR1 and CDR2: ENHRY, SYGVKD. The CDR3 runs 14 residues. The CDR3 DNA reads TGTGCCATCTCCGGGACAGGGGGTAAAGAGACCCAGTACTTC. Its protein product is CAISGTGGKETQYF.

As DNA, the CDR3 is TGCGCCAGCAGCCAACCGGGCAAAGGGACAGAAAAAAATGAAAAACTGTTTTTT. Its translation is CASSQPGKGTEKNEKLFF. This chain uses TRBV4-1 with TRBJ1-4, with TRBD1 identical over 7 bases. Germline V gene data show CDR1 as MGHRA and CDR2 as YSYEKL. This CDR3 region has 18 residues. Trimming cost V 2 bases and J 5 bases; bases outside gene matches: 14.

The sample holds a few counts of this clone. J is TRBJ1-1 and V is TRBV7-2, with 10 nucleotides matching TRBD1. Trimming cost V 5 bases and J 1 base; bases outside gene matches: 10. This CDR3 spans 17 amino acids. Per germline, CDR1 SGHTA and CDR2 FQGNSA. This chain's CDR3 is CASSKVPGQGWNTEAFF. CDR3 DNA sequence: TGTGCCAGCAGCAAGGTCCCGGGACAGGGGTGGAACACTGAAGCTTTCTTT. Variable domain in full (rest from reference TRBV7-2 and TRBJ1-1): GAGVSQSPSNKVTEKGKDVELRCDPISGHTALYWYRQSLGQGLEFLIYFQGNSAPDKSGLPSDRFSAERTGGSVSTLTIQRTQQEDSAVYLCASSKVPGQGWNTEAFFGQGTRLTVV.

The chain employs TRBV7-2 and TRBJ1-5; D gene ambiguous. The CDR3 contains 14 residues. With 2 bases removed from V and 11 bases from J, the gap between germline ends came to 16 bases. Germline V gene sequence: CDR1 SGHTA, CDR2 FQGNSA. The CDR3 loop reads CASSLNLKSTAQHF. For the CDR3, the DNA is TGTGCCAGCAGCTTAAATTTGAAATCCACGGCCCAGCATTTT.

The CDR3 here is CASRTGAGEKLFF. In nucleotides, the CDR3 is TGTGCCAGCAGGACAGGGGCAGGGGAAAAACTGTTTTTT. V is TRBV6-6 and J is TRBJ1-4; 8 bases line up with TRBD1. CDR1 is MNHNY and CDR2 is SVGAGI in the germline V gene (reference sequence). CDR3 length: 13 residues. Unmatched junction bases numbered 5, after V lost 6 bases and J lost 8 bases.

The chain recombines TRBV18 with TRBJ1-5, with D hard to call. V lost 3 bases, J lost 6 bases, and 9 bases lay in between. Per germline, CDR1 KGHSH and CDR2 LQKENI. The CDR3 runs to 13 residues. The CDR3 protein is CASSPSYSQPQHF. In DNA, the CDR3 is TGTGCCAGCTCACCTAGTTACAGTCAGCCCCAGCATTTT. The variable domain in full, with the rest retrieved from reference TRBV18 and TRBJ1-5, is NAGVMQNPRHLVRRRGQEARLRCSPMKGHSHVYWYRQLPEEGLKFMVYLQKENIIDESGMPKERFSAEFPKEGPSILRIQQVVRGDSAAYFCASSPSYSQPQHFGDGTRLSIL.